Sequencing of this T cell receptor beta chain was carried out in a study of early T cells in non-severe SARS-CoV-2 infection. As for the study in general: Sequencing of unsorted whole blood was done on bulk RNA, leaving chains unpaired.

With V trimmed by 8 bases and J by 5 bases, 8 bases remained unmatched. CDR1 and CDR2 (germline): SQVTM, ANQGSEA. CDR3 length: 13 amino acids. MiXCR was run by TCRdb on the 5' RACE reads, yielding one entry per CDR3 protein. The data show about 44,000 distinct CDR3 sequences, with 20% to 25% seen just once and around 4.6% held by the top ten. This clonotype was observed a handful of times. The specimen was whole blood, collected at baseline. The TCR comes from an adult who was a healthcare worker with PCR-confirmed SARS-CoV-2 infection or an uninfected control (not recorded which). The V call is TRBV29-1, the J call TRBJ2-4, with 8 bases identical to TRBD2. The chain's CDR3 is CSTAGARENIQYF. The DNA of the CDR3 is TGCAGCACAGCGGGGGCGCGGGAAAACATTCAGTACTTC. Variable domain in full (rest from reference TRBV29-1 and TRBJ2-4): SAVISQKPSRDICQRGTSLTIQCQVDSQVTMMFWYRQQPGQSLTLIATANQGSEATYESGFVIDKFPISRPNLTFSTLTVSNMSPEDSSIYLCSTAGARENIQYFGAGTRLSVL.